This entry is about one T cell receptor (beta chain). Libraries were prepared by immunoSEQ multiplex PCR; TCRdb keeps only in-frame clonotypes and omits some of them. Of under 350,000 clones detected, roughly 91% appear once; the ten largest clones hold around 1.9%. Germline trimming cut 2 bases from V and 7 bases from J; bases unmatched to any gene: 10. This CDR3 has 15 residues. The germline V gene encodes CDR1 SGHTS and CDR2 YDEGEE. This sample was included in a study of blood T cell repertoires in COVID-19. The origin of this receptor is a woman aged 55-69 years who had recovered from COVID-19. Sequenced: PBMCs or T cells enriched from blood (not recorded which). The chain uses TRBV5-8 and TRBJ1-2, with TRBD1 matching 8 bases. Here the CDR3 reads CASSFPGTGALGYTF. CDR3 nucleotides: TGTGCCAGCAGCTTTCCCGGGACAGGAGCCCTTGGCTACACCTTC.